The next 27 T cell receptor beta chains were all read from a single sample in a study of blood T cells in healthy people across ages. It was with a sample-barcoded 5' primer and a J-beta primer mix that a second PCR of about 7 to 12 cycles was run. TCRdb used MiXCR to reprocess the 5' RACE reads, holding one entry per CDR3 protein. The data hold about 1.5 million distinct CDR3 sequences, with around 40% observed a single time. The sequencing input was blood. The receptors here all came from a woman under 30 in good health.

The chain uses TRBV7-9 and TRBJ1-1; the match to TRBD1 covers 7 bases. V lost 7 bases to trimming and J lost 3 bases; unmatched junction nucleotides: 14. Per the germline V gene, CDR1 is SEHNR and CDR2 is FQNEAQ (reference sequence). The CDR3 consists of 16 residues. The CDR3 nucleotides are TGTGCCAGCAAACTCGACAGGGAGAGGTGGGACACTGAAGCTTTCTTT. Amino acids: CASKLDRERWDTEAFF.

The chain employs TRBV12-3 or TRBV12-4 and TRBJ2-1, with TRBD1 as a possible D gene (6 bases). V lost 5 bases and J 4 bases, leaving 12 bases between the germline ends. CDR3 length: 14 amino acids. The CDR3 DNA sequence: TGTGCCAGCAGTGGGACATTACCTTACAATGAGCAGTTCTTC. Protein sequence: CASSGTLPYNEQFF.

The chain carries TRBV6-1 and TRBJ1-1; D unresolved. CDR1 and CDR2 from the germline V gene are MNHNS and SASEGT. V gave up 3 bases and J gave up 0 bases, with 8 bases separating them. The CDR3 runs to 14 residues. CDR3 amino acids: CASSDHRMNTEAFF. CDR3 DNA: TGTGCCAGCAGTGACCACAGAATGAACACTGAAGCTTTCTTT.

The chain recombines TRBV4-3 with TRBJ1-2; possible D gene TRBD1, 6 bases. Germline CDR1 reads LGHNA; CDR2 reads YSLEER. V gave up 4 bases and J gave up 4 bases, with 13 bases separating them. CDR3 size: 14 residues. CDR3 residues: CASSPRTALYGYTF. The DNA for the CDR3 is TGCGCCAGCAGCCCTAGGACAGCCCTCTATGGCTACACCTTC.

The genes are TRBV6-5 and TRBJ2-7, with a tentative D call TRBD1 (6 bases). The germline gives CDR1 MNHEY, CDR2 SVGAGI. Trimming cost V 2 bases and J 0 bases, with 14 bases left between them. This CDR3 is 16 amino acids long. Here the CDR3 reads CASSYSAGVISYEQYF. The CDR3 DNA sequence: TGTGCCAGCAGTTACAGCGCAGGGGTTATCTCCTACGAGCAGTACTTC.

In this sample, this clonotype turned up a few times. This chain uses TRBV7-9 with TRBJ2-7, with 10 bases identical to TRBD1. V was pared by 5 bases and J by 3 bases, with 7 bases of the junction left unmatched. Looked up from germline, CDR1 is SEHNR and CDR2 is FQNEAQ (reference sequence). The CDR3 totals 15 residues. Here the CDR3 reads CASSARTGGDYEQYF. In DNA, the CDR3 is TGTGCCAGCAGCGCACGGACAGGGGGTGACTACGAGCAGTACTTC.

CDR3 in amino acids: CSAVPGQTYNEQFF. CDR3 nucleotides: TGCAGTGCTGTTCCGGGACAGACCTACAATGAGCAGTTCTTC. This chain uses TRBV20-1 with TRBJ2-1, with TRBD1 identical over 7 bases. This CDR3 spans 14 amino acids. V was pared by 5 bases and J by 2 bases, with 6 bases of the junction left unmatched. Germline CDR1 is DFQATT and CDR2 is SNEGSKA (reference sequence).

This chain connects TRBV20-1 to TRBJ2-1; perhaps TRBD1 as D (5 bases). The CDR3 totals 14 residues. The V end lost 5 bases, the J end lost 0 bases, and 11 bases lay between the germline ends. Germline-derived CDR1 and CDR2 are DFQATT and SNEGSKA (reference sequence). CDR3 nucleotide sequence: TGCAGTGCTTGCAGGACAAGCTCCTACAATGAGCAGTTCTTC. Translation gives CSACRTSSYNEQFF.

This chain joins TRBV4-1 and TRBJ2-5; 11 bases agree with TRBD2. This CDR3 is 16 amino acids long. Germline values: CDR1 MGHRA, CDR2 YSYEKL. J lost 11 bases, V lost 2 bases, and 13 bases had no gene match. CDR3 in amino acids: CASSQQTSGVSNEQYF. The CDR3 DNA is TGCGCCAGCAGCCAACAGACTAGCGGGGTGTCCAATGAGCAGTACTTC.

Note on this clonotype: Germline and junction disagree at one end, which may indicate a read error. V usage is TRBV6-1 and J usage is TRBJ2-2, with 12 nucleotides matching TRBD1. CDR1 and CDR2 from the germline V gene are MNHNS and SASEGT. The CDR3 sequence is 14 residues long. The CDR3, as DNA: TGTGCCAGCCCCGGGACAGGGGGCACCCGGGAGCTGTTTTTT. Translation gives CASPGTGGTRELFF.

The chain employs TRBV9 and TRBJ2-5; possible D gene TRBD2, 6 bases. The J call may be in error: the DNA end matches TRBJ2-7 better. Germline lookup yields CDR1 SGDLS and CDR2 YYNGEE. The CDR3 covers 15 residues. The CDR3 sequence: CASSVYGTRFYEQYF. In DNA form, the CDR3 reads TGTGCCAGCAGCGTGTATGGGACTCGGTTCTACGAGCAGTACTTC.

This clonotype was seen only once. The chain carries TRBV7-2 and TRBJ1-1; no clear D gene. The germline CDR1 and CDR2 sequences are SGHTA and FQGNSA. This CDR3 is built from 16 residues. Trimming took 0 bases from V and 10 from J, leaving 21 bases between them. The CDR3: CASSLAGWGPLYGAFF. The CDR3 DNA is TGTGCCAGCAGCTTAGCCGGTTGGGGTCCCCTCTATGGAGCTTTCTTT.

The chain recombines TRBV7-2 with TRBJ2-7; unclear D gene. Germline V gene lookup returns CDR1 SGHTA and CDR2 FQGNSA. V was cut by 1 base and J by 4 bases, with 8 bases left in between. This CDR3 contains 13 residues. CDR3 DNA sequence: TGTGCCAGCAGCTTAGTCGGTCGATACGAGCAGTACTTC. Protein: CASSLVGRYEQYF.

This clonotype was detected only a few times. The chain employs TRBV27 and TRBJ2-3; TRBD2 might be the D (5 bases). Germline CDR1 MNHEY, CDR2 SMNVEV (reference sequence). V shed 3 bases and J shed 6 bases, with 10 bases lying between them. The CDR3 has 13 amino acids. Here the CDR3 reads CASSLPGMDTQYF. The CDR3 DNA reads as TGTGCCAGCAGTTTGCCGGGGATGGATACGCAGTATTTT.

The chain has TRBV20-1 and TRBJ2-1, with 8 bases fitting TRBD2. The V gene's germline CDR1 is DFQATT and CDR2 SNEGSKA (reference sequence). There are 14 residues in the CDR3. V trimming: 3 bases; J trimming: 8 bases; junction bases outside the gene matches: 9. The DNA of the CDR3 is TGCAGTGCTAGCCTGGGACTAGTTTTCCATGAGCAGTTCTTC. Protein: CSASLGLVFHEQFF.

This clonotype was recorded a few times. The V and J genes are TRBV6-6 and TRBJ1-4; D is unclear. This CDR3 comprises 14 residues. V was shortened by 5 bases and J by 4 bases, with 11 bases between the two germline ends. Germline-derived CDR1 and CDR2 are MNHNY and SVGAGI (reference sequence). CDR3 region: CASSTLHGNEKLFF. Here the CDR3 DNA reads TGTGCCAGCAGTACCCTCCACGGTAATGAAAAACTGTTTTTT.

A few counts support this clonotype. The V and J genes are TRBV29-1 and TRBJ1-1, with D possibly TRBD1 on 5 matching bases. Germline CDR1 reads SQVTM; CDR2 reads ANQGSEA. The CDR3 sequence is 15 residues long. Trimming took 2 bases from V and 0 from J, leaving 13 bases between them. CDR3 region: CSVESGNSMNTEAFF. Written as DNA, the CDR3 is TGCAGCGTTGAATCAGGGAACTCGATGAACACTGAAGCTTTCTTT.

The rearrangement joins TRBV28 to TRBJ2-7, with TRBD1 matching 7 bases. The J call may be wrong; the DNA end is better matched by TRBJ2-5. The CDR3 has 15 residues. CDR1 and CDR2 (germline): MDHEN, SYDVKM. The CDR3 bases are TGTGCCAGCAGTTCCGTAGGGGGCGTTTTGGAGACCCAGTACTTC. Amino acid sequence: CASSSVGGVLETQYF.

The chain has TRBV20-1 and TRBJ2-7; TRBD2 aligns across 9 bases. Germline V gene sequence: CDR1 DFQATT, CDR2 SNEGSKA (reference sequence). The CDR3 contains 15 residues. J was trimmed by 4 bases and V by 5 bases; bases with no gene match: 12. The CDR3: CSAYPYSGSDYEQYF. The CDR3 DNA follows: TGCAGTGCTTATCCCTATAGCGGGAGCGATTACGAGCAGTACTTC.

This clonotype was seen a handful of times. The CDR3 nucleotides are TGTGCCATCAGTGCCCGGGGGCTGACAGATACGCAGTATTTT. Protein: CAISARGLTDTQYF. The chain couples TRBV10-3 to TRBJ2-3, with D perhaps being TRBD1 or TRBD2 (6 bases each). V was cut by 4 bases and J by 3 bases, with 11 bases left in between. The CDR3 is 14 residues long. Germline-derived CDR1 and CDR2 are ENHRY and SYGVKD.

This clonotype turned up a few times. The chain recombines TRBV28 with TRBJ2-5; 10 nucleotides line up with TRBD1. With the DNA end fitting TRBJ2-7 better, the J assignment may be wrong. This CDR3 is built from 18 residues. Germline lookup yields CDR1 MDHEN and CDR2 SYDVKM. Written as DNA, the CDR3 is TGTGCCAGCAGTTTGGAAGGACAGGGGGTTCGTATTGTCTACGAGCAGTACTTC. This gives the protein CASSLEGQGVRIVYEQYF.

The V call is TRBV11-2, the J call TRBJ2-3; D remains ambiguous. Trimming removed 1 base at V and 2 bases at J, with 10 bases between. There are 15 residues in the CDR3. Germline CDR1 and CDR2: SGHAT and FQNNGV. CDR3 in DNA: TGTGCCAGCAGCTTAGGTGTTGGCACCACAGATACGCAGTATTTT. This codes for CASSLGVGTTDTQYF.

This clonotype occurred a few times. The gene calls are TRBV20-1 and TRBJ2-5; D may be TRBD2 (5 bases). From germline, CDR1 is DFQATT and CDR2 SNEGSKA (reference sequence). Trimming left V 4 bases short and J 5 bases short, with 11 bases between. This CDR3 has 12 residues. The CDR3 coding sequence is TGCAGTGCTAACCGGGGTCAGGAGACCCAGTACTTC. It encodes CSANRGQETQYF.

The chain employs TRBV7-6 and TRBJ2-2; 8 bases match TRBD2. The CDR3 is 17 amino acids. Germline V gene sequence: CDR1 SGHVS, CDR2 FNYEAQ. The junction had 5 bases not matched to a gene; V was cut back by 2 bases and J by 0 bases. In DNA form, the CDR3 reads TGTGCCAGCAGCTTACGTGGACTAGCCCCGAACACCGGGGAGCTGTTTTTT. It yields the protein CASSLRGLAPNTGELFF.

This chain connects TRBV5-1 to TRBJ1-5; D not resolved. Germline CDR1 reads SGHRS; CDR2 reads YFSETQ. The CDR3 has 14 residues. The V end lost 0 bases, the J end lost 7 bases, and 11 bases lay between the germline ends. This chain's CDR3 is CASSLDSGGQPQHF. Written as DNA, the CDR3 is TGCGCCAGCAGCTTGGACAGTGGCGGGCAGCCCCAGCATTTT.

This clonotype was picked up many times. J is TRBJ2-7 and V is TRBV7-2, with 7 positions matching TRBD1. This CDR3 spans 15 amino acids. Per germline, CDR1 SGHTA and CDR2 FQGNSA. Trimming took 6 bases from V and 1 from J; bases not matched to a gene: 9. CDR3 DNA sequence: TGTGCCAGCAGGTCCCCCGGGACAGTATCCTACGAGCAGTACTTC. Translation gives CASRSPGTVSYEQYF.

The chain carries TRBV20-1 and TRBJ1-2; D unclear. Germline V lookup: CDR1 DFQATT, CDR2 SNEGSKA (reference sequence). Deletions cut 4 bases from V and 3 bases from J, with 6 bases between. This CDR3 region has 11 residues. The CDR3 DNA is TGCAGTGCTAACGTAGACTATGGCTACACCTTC. It translates to CSANVDYGYTF.